The clone carrying this TCR beta chain showed up many times. As yet, its antigen is unknown. Per the study methods: TCRs per sample had a median of approximately 88,000 and ranged from about 23,224 to 690,600. A single record per CDR3 protein comes from TCRdb applying MiXCR to the 5' RACE reads. TCRdb, not the authors, supplied the V and J calls. The repertoire holds 130,000 or so distinct CDR3 sequences, with 4.1% as singletons. The data were obtained in a study of human T cells and chemical hapten exposure. CDR1 is SGHDN, CDR2 FVKESK, per germline. The CDR3 length is 14 residues. The V end was cut by 3 bases, the J end by 6 bases, with 13 bases between. Broader study findings: DPC sensitization did not alter TCRs above 1 in 1000 frequency.

Sequencing started from total RNA isolated from unfractionated whole blood. This chain joins TRBV14 and TRBJ2-3; a weak D match, TRBD2 (6 bases). The receptor comes from a female donor in good health. The CDR3 nucleotides are TGTGCCAGCAGCCAGGCGGGACTCTACGATACGCAGTATTTT. Protein: CASSQAGLYDTQYF.